A single sample is the source of the 27 T cell receptor beta chains below, sequenced in a study of cytomegalovirus exposure and HLA in healthy donors. In the PCR, 60 Vbeta and 13 Jbeta primers were used. Sequenced by immunoSEQ multiplex PCR; TCRdb stores in-frame clones only, minus some. The table includes 100,000 or so clones, 65% to 85% detected once. Sequences were obtained from PBMCs. These receptors were taken from a man aged 18-30 years in good health and CMV-seronegative.

This chain connects TRBV5-1 to TRBJ2-2, with TRBD1 as a possible D gene (6 bases). Looked up from germline, CDR1 is SGHRS and CDR2 is YFSETQ. Trimming shortened V by 0 bases and J by 6 bases, and 12 bases separated the two germline ends. The CDR3 totals 15 residues. The CDR3 loop reads CASSLGGGSAGELFF. Here the CDR3 DNA reads TGCGCCAGCAGCTTGGGAGGGGGTTCGGCCGGGGAGCTGTTTTTT.

The chain recombines TRBV6-5 with TRBJ2-7, with 11 bases lining up with TRBD1. Germline CDR1 and CDR2: MNHEY and SVGAGI. The CDR3 has 14 residues. V was pared by 5 bases and J by 3 bases, with 3 bases of the junction left unmatched. Written as DNA, the CDR3 is TGTGCCAGCAGTAGCGGGACAGGGGGCTACGAGCAGTACTTC. Its translation is CASSSGTGGYEQYF.

The rearrangement joins TRBV14 to TRBJ2-7; TRBD1 agrees at 7 bases. V dropped 1 base and J dropped 2; count of bases not matched to a gene: 2. The CDR3 totals 14 residues. Germline V CDR1 and CDR2: SGHDN, FVKESK. CDR3: CASSQGTGAYEQYF. For the CDR3, the DNA is TGTGCCAGCAGCCAAGGGACAGGTGCCTACGAGCAGTACTTC. The full variable domain, its missing parts supplied by reference TRBV14 and TRBJ2-7, is EAGVTQFPSHSVIEKGQTVTLRCDPISGHDNLYWYRRVMGKEIKFLLHFVKESKQDESGMPNNRFLAERTGGTYSTLKVQPAELEDSGVYFCASSQGTGAYEQYFGPGTRLTVT.

The rearrangement joins TRBV6-5 to TRBJ1-2, with D maybe TRBD1 (6 bases). CDR3 length equals 13 residues. Germline V gives CDR1 MNHEY, CDR2 SVGAGI. The V end was cut by 7 bases, the J end by 1 base, with 10 bases between. Here the CDR3 DNA reads TGTGCCAGCAAGGGGGATCTTAACTATGGCTACACCTTC. It codes for CASKGDLNYGYTF.

V is TRBV29-1 and J is TRBJ2-5; 8 bases fit TRBD2. The germline V gene has CDR1 SQVTM and CDR2 ANQGSEA. CDR3 length: 14 residues. Trimming cost V 7 bases and J 4 bases; bases outside gene matches: 11. The CDR3 sequence: CSGRVYSGRETQYF. The DNA of the CDR3 is TGCAGCGGTCGGGTGTACAGCGGGAGAGAGACCCAGTACTTC.

V gene TRBV6-5 combines with J gene TRBJ1-1; D remains ambiguous. Trimming stripped 1 base from V and 2 bases from J, with 8 bases between. The CDR3 sequence is 14 residues long. Germline V CDR1 and CDR2: MNHEY, SVGAGI. The CDR3 coding sequence is TGTGCCAGCAGTTACTTCCAGGCCAACACTGAAGCTTTCTTT. Its translation is CASSYFQANTEAFF.

The chain uses TRBV14 and TRBJ2-1; weak D call: TRBD1 (6 bases). The CDR3 has 15 amino acids. V shed 3 bases and J shed 9 bases, with 18 bases lying between them. Germline V gene sequence: CDR1 SGHDN, CDR2 FVKESK. CDR3 DNA sequence: TGTGCCAGCAGCCATAACACAGGGTTGGGAGTTGAGCAGTTCTTC. Protein product: CASSHNTGLGVEQFF.

This chain uses TRBV5-1 with TRBJ1-2; D ambiguous. The germline CDR1 and CDR2 sequences are SGHRS and YFSETQ. This CDR3 comprises 13 residues. The V and J ends lost 0 bases and 7 bases respectively, with 10 bases between them. CDR3 DNA: TGCGCCAGCAGCTTGGGAATGGTGAGTGGCTACACCTTC. It codes for CASSLGMVSGYTF.

The chain is built from TRBV2 and TRBJ1-2; 9 bases map to TRBD1. The CDR3 has 12 residues. The germline CDR1 and CDR2 sequences are SNHLY and FYNNEI. The DNA of the CDR3 is TGTGCGATCGGACAGGGGATCTATGGCTACACCTTC. Encoded protein: CAIGQGIYGYTF.

Concerning this clone: The identical CDR3 is also encoded by other nucleotide sequences in the sample. The rearrangement links TRBV28 to TRBJ1-1, with D uncertain. CDR1 is MDHEN, CDR2 SYDVKM, per germline. The CDR3 totals 12 residues. With 5 bases removed from V and 2 bases from J, the gap between germline ends came to 6 bases. CDR3: CASSLPNTEAFF. CDR3 sequence (DNA): TGTGCCAGCAGTCTCCCTAACACTGAAGCTTTCTTT.

The V gene is TRBV4-1, the J gene TRBJ1-2; 8 bases are shared with TRBD1. Germline lookup yields CDR1 MGHRA and CDR2 YSYEKL. There are 14 residues in the CDR3. V was clipped by 4 bases and J by 6 bases; unmatched bases: 7. The CDR3 region is CASSLTTGDDGYTF. CDR3 in DNA: TGCGCCAGCAGCCTGACGACAGGGGATGATGGCTACACCTTC.

The V call is TRBV5-1, the J call TRBJ1-4; no reliable D call. V was pared by 0 bases and J by 0 bases, with 12 bases between. The CDR3 covers 17 residues. In germline, CDR1 is SGHRS, CDR2 YFSETQ. CDR3 amino acids: CASSLAAGPATNEKLFF. The CDR3 region has the DNA TGCGCCAGCAGCTTGGCGGCAGGCCCTGCAACTAATGAAAAACTGTTTTTT. Using reference TRBV5-1 and TRBJ1-4 for the parts outside the CDR3, the full variable domain is KAGVTQTPRYLIKTRGQQVTLSCSPISGHRSVSWYQQTPGQGLQFLFEYFSETQRNKGNFPGRFSGRQFSNSRSEMNVSTLELGDSALYLCASSLAAGPATNEKLFFGSGTQLSVL.

The gene calls are TRBV10-1 and TRBJ1-2; 7 nucleotides line up with TRBD1. With V trimmed by 6 bases and J by 2 bases, 6 bases remained unmatched. The V gene's germline CDR1 is WNHNN and CDR2 SYGVQD (reference sequence). The CDR3 is made up of 14 amino acids. CDR3 DNA sequence: TGCGCCAGCAGCCCATCGGGACAGAACTATGGCTACACCTTC. Residues: CASSPSGQNYGYTF.

This clone came up once. The CDR3 nucleotides are TGCGCCAGCCAAGGTTTAGGACTGGATGAGCAGTTCTTC. As protein: CASQGLGLDEQFF. The genes are TRBV5-1 and TRBJ2-1; TRBD2 is a possible D gene (5 bases). V dropped 7 bases and J dropped 8 bases, with 16 bases sitting between them. The CDR3 has 13 residues. Germline values: CDR1 SGHRS, CDR2 YFSETQ. Full variable domain (rest looked up from reference TRBV5-1 and TRBJ2-1): KAGVTQTPRYLIKTRGQQVTLSCSPISGHRSVSWYQQTPGQGLQFLFEYFSETQRNKGNFPGRFSGRQFSNSRSEMNVSTLELGDSALYLCASQGLGLDEQFFGPGTRLTVL.

The chain is built from TRBV27 and TRBJ2-1; 8 bases fit TRBD2. With 6 bases clipped from V and 6 bases from J, the junction kept 19 bases outside the gene matches. Germline assignment: CDR1 MNHEY and CDR2 SMNVEV (reference sequence). This CDR3 region has 18 residues. CDR3 loop: CASSPAGGGTRAGNEQFF. CDR3 bases: TGTGCCAGCAGCCCCGCAGGCGGCGGGACTAGAGCCGGCAATGAGCAGTTCTTC.

This chain uses TRBV5-1 with TRBJ2-7; the match to TRBD1 covers 8 bases. The V and J ends lost 3 bases and 6 bases, in that order; junction bases with no gene match: 5. This CDR3 is 13 amino acids long. Germline CDR1 and CDR2: SGHRS and YFSETQ. The DNA for the CDR3 is TGCGCCAGCAGCTCCCGAACAGGGGGCGAGCAGTACTTC. Protein product: CASSSRTGGEQYF.

The chain has TRBV6-1 and TRBJ1-6; D is unresolved. V was cut by 8 bases and J by 0 bases, with 8 bases left in between. This CDR3 is 14 amino acids long. In germline, CDR1 is MNHNS, CDR2 SASEGT. The DNA of the CDR3 is TGTGCCAGCGTACGGGGCTCCTATAATTCACCCCTCCACTTT. Amino acid sequence: CASVRGSYNSPLHF.

The chain employs TRBV25-1 and TRBJ2-7, with 9 bases that match TRBD2. CDR1 MGHDK and CDR2 SYGVNS come from the germline V gene. CDR3 length: 14 residues. V was pared by 2 bases and J by 2 bases, with 1 base of the junction left unmatched. The CDR3 region is CASSELAGTYEQYF. Here the CDR3 DNA reads TGTGCCAGCAGTGAACTAGCGGGGACCTACGAGCAGTACTTC.

V gene TRBV6-1 combines with J gene TRBJ2-1, with unresolved D. The CDR3 spans 15 residues. Germline V gives CDR1 MNHNS, CDR2 SASEGT. With 4 bases removed from V and 3 bases from J, the gap between germline ends came to 13 bases. CDR3 nucleotides: TGTGCCAGCAGTGTTCTGCGGCCAGACTACAATGAGCAGTTCTTC. As protein: CASSVLRPDYNEQFF.

The V gene is TRBV29-1, the J gene TRBJ2-1; 7 positions agree with TRBD2. The germline CDR1 and CDR2 sequences are SQVTM and ANQGSEA. J was trimmed by 5 bases and V by 5 bases; bases with no gene match: 12. This CDR3 has 15 amino acids. DNA of the CDR3: TGCAGCGTTCCCGACACGCGGGAGACCCACAATGAGCAGTTCTTC. Encoded protein: CSVPDTRETHNEQFF.

V usage is TRBV7-9 and J usage is TRBJ2-7; tentatively, D is TRBD2 (6 bases). This CDR3 comprises 15 residues. Trimming took 3 bases from V and 0 from J, leaving 12 bases between them. From germline, CDR1 is SEHNR and CDR2 FQNEAQ (reference sequence). Written as DNA, the CDR3 is TGTGCCAGCAGCTTGGGGACTGGAAGCTCCTACGAGCAGTACTTC. Translation: CASSLGTGSSYEQYF.

CDR3 sequence (DNA): TGTGCTAGTGGTTTGGGACTAGCGGGAGCCTATGAGCAGTTCTTC. This sequence encodes CASGLGLAGAYEQFF. This sequence joins TRBV12-5 and TRBJ2-1; 12 bases map to TRBD2. Germline loops: CDR1 LGHNT, CDR2 FRNRAP. J was trimmed by 8 bases and V by 1 base; bases with no gene match: 3. This CDR3 spans 15 amino acids. The full variable domain, its missing parts supplied by reference TRBV12-5 and TRBJ2-1, is DARVTQTPRHKVTEMGQEVTMRCQPILGHNTVFWYRQTMMQGLELLAYFRNRAPLDDSGMPKDRFSAEMPDATLATLKIQPSEPRDSAVYFCASGLGLAGAYEQFFGPGTRLTVL.

The chain joins TRBV7-6 to TRBJ2-2, with a tentative D call TRBD1 (5 bases). The CDR3 spans 14 residues. The V end was cut by 4 bases, the J end by 6 bases, with 12 bases between. Germline assignment: CDR1 SGHVS and CDR2 FNYEAQ. The CDR3 region has the DNA TGTGCCAGCAGCTACCAGGGAAACCCCGGGGAGCTGTTTTTT. This codes for CASSYQGNPGELFF. Full variable domain (rest looked up from reference TRBV7-6 and TRBJ2-2): GAGVSQSPRYKVTKRGQDVALRCDPISGHVSLYWYRQALGQGPEFLTYFNYEAQQDKSGLPNDRFSAERPEGSISTLTIQRTEQRDSAMYRCASSYQGNPGELFFGEGSRLTVL.

The rearrangement uses TRBV9 and TRBJ1-2; TRBD1 aligns across 10 bases. The CDR3 consists of 15 residues. V shed 3 bases and J 5 bases; nucleotides not matched to a gene: 7. Germline V gene data show CDR1 as SGDLS and CDR2 as YYNGEE. This chain's CDR3 is CASSGYRDRGYGYTF. CDR3 nucleotide sequence: TGTGCCAGCAGCGGATACCGGGACAGGGGTTATGGCTACACCTTC.

This clone was detected only a few times. This chain joins TRBV10-1 and TRBJ1-4; 9 bases agree with TRBD1. The germline gives CDR1 WNHNN, CDR2 SYGVQD (reference sequence). V shed 0 bases and J 14 bases; nucleotides not matched to a gene: 16. The CDR3 extends over 17 amino acids. CDR3 nucleotides: TGCGCCAGCAGTGAGTCGAAGGCGGGGACCGGGACAGGGAGGCTGTTTTTT. Protein: CASSESKAGTGTGRLFF.

The rearrangement links TRBV5-6 to TRBJ1-5, with a possible D match to TRBD1 (5 bases). The V end was cut by 2 bases, the J end by 1 base, with 10 bases between. CDR3 length: 15 residues. Per germline, CDR1 SGHDT and CDR2 YYEEEE. The CDR3 spells CASSFGARSNQPQHF. The CDR3 DNA is TGTGCCAGCAGCTTTGGGGCGCGGAGCAATCAGCCCCAGCATTTT.

The table lists this clone with a few counts. The J gene is TRBJ1-5, the V gene TRBV30; 10 bases line up with TRBD1. Germline V lookup: CDR1 GTSNPN, CDR2 SVGIG (reference sequence). The CDR3 is 15 amino acids. V lost 3 bases to trimming and J lost 7 bases; unmatched junction nucleotides: 9. This chain's CDR3 is CAWRGTGAIKQPQHF. The CDR3 DNA reads TGTGCCTGGAGAGGGACAGGGGCCATCAAACAGCCCCAGCATTTT.